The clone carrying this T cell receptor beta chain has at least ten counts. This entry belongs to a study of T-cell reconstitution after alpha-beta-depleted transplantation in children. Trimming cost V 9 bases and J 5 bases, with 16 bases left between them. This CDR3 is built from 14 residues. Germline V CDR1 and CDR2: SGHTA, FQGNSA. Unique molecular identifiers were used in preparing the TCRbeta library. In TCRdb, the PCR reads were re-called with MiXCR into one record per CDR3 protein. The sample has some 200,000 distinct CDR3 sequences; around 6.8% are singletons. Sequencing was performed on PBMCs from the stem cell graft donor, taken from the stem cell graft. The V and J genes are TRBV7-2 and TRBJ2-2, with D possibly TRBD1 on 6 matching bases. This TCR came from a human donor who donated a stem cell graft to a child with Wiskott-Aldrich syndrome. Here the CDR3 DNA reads TGTGCCAGTATACGGGACACGGATACCGGGGAGCTGTTTTTT. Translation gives CASIRDTDTGELFF. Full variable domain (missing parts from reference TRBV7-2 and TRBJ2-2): GAGVSQSPSNKVTEKGKDVELRCDPISGHTALYWYRQSLGQGLEFLIYFQGNSAPDKSGLPSDRFSAERTGGSVSTLTIQRTQQEDSAVYLCASIRDTDTGELFFGEGSRLTVL.